These 4 T cell receptor beta chains share one sample of origin, sequenced in a study of cytomegalovirus exposure and HLA in healthy donors. Amplification used 60 Vbeta primers and 13 Jbeta primers. TCRdb's copy holds only in-frame clones and misses some; the assay was immunoSEQ multiplex PCR. The profile shows 150,000 to 200,000 clones, over 75% of them singletons. Sequencing input: PBMCs. The source is a girl under three years old in good health and CMV-seronegative.

The V gene is TRBV7-9, the J gene TRBJ1-2, with a possible D match to TRBD1 (6 bases). The CDR3 has 12 residues. V was trimmed by 8 bases and J by 4 bases, leaving 11 bases between them. Germline V gene lookup returns CDR1 SEHNR and CDR2 FQNEAQ (reference sequence). CDR3 sequence reads: CASRIGGYGYTF. The DNA of the CDR3 is TGTGCCAGCCGTATAGGGGGCTATGGCTACACCTTC.

The rearrangement links TRBV6-6 to TRBJ2-7; 7 bases match TRBD1. CDR3 size: 12 residues. Germline CDR1 MNHNY, CDR2 SVGAGI (reference sequence). With V trimmed by 6 bases and J by 12 bases, 11 bases remained unmatched. For the CDR3, the DNA is TGTGCCAGCAGCCCTACAGGGGACATGCGGTACTTC. Translation gives CASSPTGDMRYF.

This clone was seen only once. The rearrangement uses TRBV28 and TRBJ2-3; possibly TRBD1 for D (6 bases). Trimming cost V 4 bases and J 6 bases, with 14 bases left between them. The CDR3 contains 14 residues. Germline lookup yields CDR1 MDHEN and CDR2 SYDVKM. CDR3 nucleotides: TGTGCCAGCAGTTCCCAACAGGGAACCGATACGCAGTATTTT. Its translation: CASSSQQGTDTQYF.

This clone was picked up a small number of times. The CDR3, as DNA: TGTGCCAGCATGATGCAGGGGAATTCACCCCTCCACTTT. This sequence encodes CASMMQGNSPLHF. The rearrangement links TRBV5-6 to TRBJ1-6; a weak D match, TRBD1 (6 bases). Trimming took off 6 bases at V and 7 bases at J, with 11 bases between the two ends. The CDR3 runs 13 residues. The germline gives CDR1 SGHDT, CDR2 YYEEEE.